The rows below give T cell receptor beta chains drawn from one sample of a study of blood T cell repertoires in COVID-19. The method was immunoSEQ multiplex PCR; TCRdb's version includes in-frame clones alone and lacks a portion of them. The table lists some 74,000 clones, approximately 80% of them singletons. The sample taken for sequencing was peripheral blood. The origin of the receptors is a man aged 80 or over with acute or convalescent COVID-19. Both conserved end residues are part of each CDR3. The order of the fields is clone size, J gene, D gene, V gene, CDR3 DNA, CDR3 protein. D genes are given only for firm matches. Only part of the rows carry a size: once, few, many, or a class if the clone is expanded.

clone size: once; J gene: TRBJ2-3; D gene: -; V gene: TRBV9; CDR3 DNA: TGTGCCAGCAGCGTAAGGTGGGGGGGCCCAGATACGCAGTATTTT; CDR3 protein: CASSVRWGGPDTQYF
clone size: once; J gene: TRBJ2-2; D gene: -; V gene: TRBV3-1/TRBV3-2; CDR3 DNA: TGTGCCAGCAGCTCGGGACACAAGAACACCGGGGAGCTGTTTTTT; CDR3 protein: CASSSGHKNTGELFF
clone size: -; J gene: TRBJ2-3; D gene: -; V gene: TRBV21-1; CDR3 DNA: TGTGCCAGCATCGGGAGGGGGCGAAGAGATACGCAGTATTTT; CDR3 protein: CASIGRGRRDTQYF
clone size: -; J gene: TRBJ2-1; D gene: TRBD2; V gene: TRBV6-5; CDR3 DNA: TGTGCCAGCAGTTACCGTAGCGGGAAGGTCAATGAGCAGTTCTTC; CDR3 protein: CASSYRSGKVNEQFF
clone size: -; J gene: TRBJ1-5; D gene: TRBD1; V gene: TRBV2; CDR3 DNA: TGTGCCAGCAGTGAAGGACAGGGGAGTCAGCCCCAGCATTTT; CDR3 protein: CASSEGQGSQPQHF
clone size: -; J gene: TRBJ2-1; D gene: TRBD2; V gene: TRBV19; CDR3 DNA: TGTGCCAGTAGGACGACTAGCGGGAGGCCCAACTCTGAGCAGTTCTTC; CDR3 protein: CASRTTSGRPNSEQFF
clone size: -; J gene: TRBJ2-7; D gene: -; V gene: TRBV6-6; CDR3 DNA: TGTGCCAGCAGTACGCAGGGGTCCTCCTACGAGCAGTACTTC; CDR3 protein: CASSTQGSSYEQYF
clone size: -; J gene: TRBJ2-5; D gene: TRBD2; V gene: TRBV7-6; CDR3 DNA: TGTGCCAGCAGCCCCGGGACTAGCGGGAGTTATGCGGAGACCCAGTACTTC; CDR3 protein: CASSPGTSGSYAETQYF
clone size: -; J gene: TRBJ2-5; D gene: TRBD1; V gene: TRBV30; CDR3 DNA: TGTGCCTGGGGGGGACAGGGAGAGACCCAGTACTTC; CDR3 protein: CAWGGQGETQYF
clone size: -; J gene: TRBJ2-5; D gene: TRBD1; V gene: TRBV7-3; CDR3 DNA: TGTGCCAGCAGCTCTTCCGGGACAGGGACAGAGACCCAGTACTTC; CDR3 protein: CASSSSGTGTETQYF
clone size: -; J gene: TRBJ1-2; D gene: -; V gene: TRBV6-2/TRBV6-3; CDR3 DNA: TGTGCCAGCAGTTACTCGAATACCCCGGGGTATGGCTACACCTTC; CDR3 protein: CASSYSNTPGYGYTF
clone size: -; J gene: TRBJ1-1; D gene: -; V gene: TRBV9; CDR3 DNA: TGTGCCAGCAGCGGACCGACAGGCACTGAAGCTTTCTTT; CDR3 protein: CASSGPTGTEAFF
clone size: once; J gene: TRBJ2-5; D gene: TRBD2; V gene: TRBV7-2; CDR3 DNA: TGTGCCAGCAGCATTAGCGGGGCCCGGGAGACCCAGTACTTC; CDR3 protein: CASSISGARETQYF
clone size: -; J gene: TRBJ1-5; D gene: -; V gene: TRBV7-8; CDR3 DNA: TGTGCCAGCAGCGATCACTTTGTGAGCAATCAGCCCCAGCATTTT; CDR3 protein: CASSDHFVSNQPQHF
clone size: -; J gene: TRBJ1-1; D gene: TRBD1; V gene: TRBV28; CDR3 DNA: TGTGCCACCGTTCAGGGGGCGACTGAAGCTTTCTTT; CDR3 protein: CATVQGATEAFF
clone size: -; J gene: TRBJ2-2; D gene: TRBD2; V gene: TRBV27; CDR3 DNA: TGTGCCAGCAGGACTAGCGGGGGGGCGGCCGGGGAGCTGTTTTTT; CDR3 protein: CASRTSGGAAGELFF
clone size: -; J gene: TRBJ2-6; D gene: TRBD1; V gene: TRBV3-1/TRBV3-2; CDR3 DNA: TGTGCCAGCAGCACCCGGACAGGGCTTGTGGCTAACTCTGGGGCCAACGTCCTGACTTTC; CDR3 protein: CASSTRTGLVANSGANVLTF
clone size: -; J gene: TRBJ2-5; D gene: -; V gene: TRBV6-5; CDR3 DNA: TGTGCCAGCTCCCTTGGGGGGGGCGAGACCCAGTACTTC; CDR3 protein: CASSLGGGETQYF
clone size: -; J gene: TRBJ1-5; D gene: -; V gene: TRBV3-1/TRBV3-2; CDR3 DNA: TGTGCCAGCAGCCAAGAGGCGGCCGGGGGGCCCCAGCATTTT; CDR3 protein: CASSQEAAGGPQHF
clone size: -; J gene: TRBJ2-2; D gene: TRBD2; V gene: TRBV3-1/TRBV3-2; CDR3 DNA: TGTGCCAGCAGCCAAGAAACGGGGGGCACCGGGGAGCTGTTTTTT; CDR3 protein: CASSQETGGTGELFF
clone size: few; J gene: TRBJ1-1; D gene: -; V gene: TRBV5-8; CDR3 DNA: TGTGCCAGCAGTTCGGTACAGTTCACTGAAGCTTTCTTT; CDR3 protein: CASSSVQFTEAFF
clone size: -; J gene: TRBJ2-3; D gene: TRBD2; V gene: TRBV18; CDR3 DNA: TGTGCCAGCTCACCAGGACTAGCGGAGGATACGCAGTATTTT; CDR3 protein: CASSPGLAEDTQYF
clone size: -; J gene: TRBJ1-6; D gene: -; V gene: TRBV6-2/TRBV6-3; CDR3 DNA: TGTGCCAGCAGTTACAGGGGCGGCACCGGTTCACCCCTCCACTTT; CDR3 protein: CASSYRGGTGSPLHF
clone size: -; J gene: TRBJ2-7; D gene: -; V gene: TRBV4-1; CDR3 DNA: TGCGCCAGACCCCCGGTAAACTCCACGAGATTCGAGCAGTACTTC; CDR3 protein: CARPPVNSTRFEQYF
clone size: -; J gene: TRBJ2-3; D gene: -; V gene: TRBV5-1; CDR3 DNA: TGCGCCAGCAGCTTGGCCTTTATGGGCCACACAGATACGCAGTATTTT; CDR3 protein: CASSLAFMGHTDTQYF
clone size: once; J gene: TRBJ2-2; D gene: -; V gene: TRBV12-5; CDR3 DNA: TGTGCTAGTGGTTTGGTAGCAGGGTTCACCGGGGAGCTGTTTTTT; CDR3 protein: CASGLVAGFTGELFF
clone size: few; J gene: TRBJ1-6; D gene: -; V gene: TRBV4-2; CDR3 DNA: TGTGCCAGCAGCCAAGATGTGCGGACAGTAAATTCACCCCTCCACTTT; CDR3 protein: CASSQDVRTVNSPLHF
clone size: -; J gene: TRBJ2-1; D gene: -; V gene: TRBV28; CDR3 DNA: TGTGCCAGCAGTCCTACTTACAATGAGCAGTTCTTC; CDR3 protein: CASSPTYNEQFF
clone size: -; J gene: TRBJ1-1; D gene: TRBD1; V gene: TRBV15; CDR3 DNA: TGTGCCACCAGCAGTATGGGACAGGGAGACACTGAAGCTTTCTTT; CDR3 protein: CATSSMGQGDTEAFF
clone size: few; J gene: TRBJ1-3; D gene: -; V gene: TRBV30; CDR3 DNA: TGTGCCTGGACCCCGACTGCTAACTCTGGAAACACCATATATTTT; CDR3 protein: CAWTPTANSGNTIYF
clone size: -; J gene: TRBJ2-3; D gene: -; V gene: TRBV19; CDR3 DNA: TGTGCCAGTAGTAGACAAGTCTTAAGCACAGATACGCAGTATTTT; CDR3 protein: CASSRQVLSTDTQYF
clone size: few; J gene: TRBJ2-1; D gene: TRBD2; V gene: TRBV19; CDR3 DNA: TGTGCCAGTAGTACCCGCCGGGTAGCGGGATATTACAATGAGCAGTTCTTC; CDR3 protein: CASSTRRVAGYYNEQFF
clone size: many; J gene: TRBJ2-7; D gene: -; V gene: TRBV27; CDR3 DNA: TGTGCCAGCAGTTTACAGGGGCGGCGCTACGAGCAGTACTTC; CDR3 protein: CASSLQGRRYEQYF
clone size: -; J gene: TRBJ1-6; D gene: -; V gene: TRBV28; CDR3 DNA: TGTGCCAGCAGGCAGGGGAGTCATAATTCACCCCTCCACTTT; CDR3 protein: CASRQGSHNSPLHF
clone size: -; J gene: TRBJ2-1; D gene: TRBD2; V gene: TRBV19; CDR3 DNA: TGTGCCAGTAGTATAACTAGCGGGAGGACGAATGAGCAGTTCTTC; CDR3 protein: CASSITSGRTNEQFF
clone size: -; J gene: TRBJ1-2; D gene: -; V gene: TRBV19; CDR3 DNA: TGTGCCAGTAGTGGCCTCTCCGGCGGCCCATATGGCTACACCTTC; CDR3 protein: CASSGLSGGPYGYTF
clone size: -; J gene: TRBJ2-5; D gene: TRBD2; V gene: TRBV18; CDR3 DNA: TGTGCCAGCTCACCACCCAGCGGGGGCCCTCAAGAGACCCAGTACTTC; CDR3 protein: CASSPPSGGPQETQYF
clone size: -; J gene: TRBJ2-3; D gene: TRBD2; V gene: TRBV9; CDR3 DNA: TGTGCCAGCAGCGTAGCCGGGACTAGCGGGGGGTTGGATACGCAGTATTTT; CDR3 protein: CASSVAGTSGGLDTQYF
clone size: -; J gene: TRBJ2-3; D gene: TRBD1; V gene: TRBV4-1; CDR3 DNA: TGCGCCAGCAGCCAAGAGAGAGGACAGGCGGGCACAGATACGCAGTATTTT; CDR3 protein: CASSQERGQAGTDTQYF
clone size: -; J gene: TRBJ2-5; D gene: TRBD1; V gene: TRBV19; CDR3 DNA: TGTGCCAGTAGTCCGTGGGACAGGGGGCAAGAGACCCAGTACTTC; CDR3 protein: CASSPWDRGQETQYF
clone size: few; J gene: TRBJ2-1; D gene: TRBD1; V gene: TRBV6-5; CDR3 DNA: TGTGCCAGCAGTTACGAGGGACAGCTTGAGCAGTTCTTC; CDR3 protein: CASSYEGQLEQFF
clone size: -; J gene: TRBJ2-5; D gene: -; V gene: TRBV16; CDR3 DNA: TGTGCCAGCAGCCAATCCGACGGGGAGACCCAGTACTTC; CDR3 protein: CASSQSDGETQYF
clone size: -; J gene: TRBJ1-5; D gene: TRBD1; V gene: TRBV7-2; CDR3 DNA: TGTGCCAGCAGCTTAGGGGACAGGGCGGGACAGCCCCAGCATTTT; CDR3 protein: CASSLGDRAGQPQHF
clone size: -; J gene: TRBJ1-4; D gene: TRBD1; V gene: TRBV20-1; CDR3 DNA: TGCAGTGCTAGTGGGACAGGGAATGAAAAACTGTTTTTT; CDR3 protein: CSASGTGNEKLFF
clone size: -; J gene: TRBJ1-6; D gene: TRBD1; V gene: TRBV18; CDR3 DNA: TGTGCCAGCTCTTTTTCCTGGCCGGGACAGAGATTAGGACCCCTCCACTTT; CDR3 protein: CASSFSWPGQRLGPLHF
clone size: -; J gene: TRBJ2-2; D gene: -; V gene: TRBV3-1/TRBV3-2; CDR3 DNA: TGTGCCAGCAGCCAAGTCCCGGGGGCCGGGGAGCTGTTTTTT; CDR3 protein: CASSQVPGAGELFF
clone size: -; J gene: TRBJ2-5; D gene: TRBD2; V gene: TRBV7-2; CDR3 DNA: TGTGCCAGCAGCTTAGCTAGACTAGCGGGAGGCCTTCAAGAGACCCAGTACTTC; CDR3 protein: CASSLARLAGGLQETQYF
clone size: -; J gene: TRBJ2-3; D gene: TRBD2; V gene: TRBV5-1; CDR3 DNA: TGCGCCAGCAGCCAACCGGGACTAGCGGGGCCAGATACGCAGTATTTT; CDR3 protein: CASSQPGLAGPDTQYF
clone size: -; J gene: TRBJ1-1; D gene: -; V gene: TRBV2; CDR3 DNA: TGTGCCAGCAGTGAAGTCGGACGGGGGATCTTGAACACTGAAGCTTTCTTT; CDR3 protein: CASSEVGRGILNTEAFF
clone size: -; J gene: TRBJ1-4; D gene: -; V gene: TRBV4-1; CDR3 DNA: TGCGCCAGCAGCCAAGGGTCGGCAGGATTTGGAACTAATGAAAAACTGTTTTTT; CDR3 protein: CASSQGSAGFGTNEKLFF
clone size: -; J gene: TRBJ1-1; D gene: TRBD1; V gene: TRBV13; CDR3 DNA: TGTGCCAGCAGCTCCCGACAGGGTAGGGGCACTGAAGCTTTCTTT; CDR3 protein: CASSSRQGRGTEAFF
clone size: -; J gene: TRBJ1-1; D gene: -; V gene: TRBV28; CDR3 DNA: TGTGCCAGCAGTCCTCTTTCAGGGAACACTGAAGCTTTCTTT; CDR3 protein: CASSPLSGNTEAFF
clone size: -; J gene: TRBJ2-2; D gene: -; V gene: TRBV5-1; CDR3 DNA: TGCGCCAGCAGCCGCCAGGACAGTTTAAACACCGGGGAGCTGTTTTTT; CDR3 protein: CASSRQDSLNTGELFF
clone size: -; J gene: TRBJ2-7; D gene: TRBD2; V gene: TRBV18; CDR3 DNA: TGTGCCAGCTCACCAATAGCAGGGAGGGATGCCTACGAGCAGTACTTC; CDR3 protein: CASSPIAGRDAYEQYF